The 22 T cell receptor beta chains listed next were all sequenced from one sample in a study of blood T cells in healthy people across ages. A second PCR, run for about 7 to 12 cycles, used a sample-barcoded 5' primer plus a J-beta primer mix. TCRdb independently ran MiXCR on the 5' RACE reads; one entry per CDR3 protein. The data contain around 1,500,000 distinct CDR3 sequences, 28% of them seen just once; the ten biggest clones take up around 7.7%. The specimen was blood. These TCRs come from a woman aged 25-40 years in good health.

This clonotype was seen repeatedly, ten times or more. The chain carries TRBV6-2 or TRBV6-3 and TRBJ2-2, with TRBD2 identical over 13 bases. CDR3 length: 16 amino acids. Trimming cost V 6 bases and J 3 bases; bases outside gene matches: 4. The germline gives CDR1 MNHEY, CDR2 SVGEGT. The CDR3 protein is CASRLLAGGDTGELFF. CDR3 coding DNA: TGTGCCAGCAGATTACTAGCGGGAGGGGACACCGGGGAGCTGTTTTTT.

This clonotype was recorded many times. This chain connects TRBV10-3 to TRBJ1-2; D unclear. CDR3 size: 15 residues. V lost 0 bases and J 8 bases, leaving 16 bases between the germline ends. Germline assignment: CDR1 ENHRY and CDR2 SYGVKD. The CDR3 is CAISESGAAPGGYTF. In DNA form, the CDR3 reads TGTGCCATCAGTGAGTCGGGAGCAGCCCCCGGGGGCTACACCTTC.

This clonotype turned up a few times. In DNA form, the CDR3 reads TGTGCCAGCGGCCGAGGGGGTTACGGGGCCAACGTCCTGACTTTC. Its translation: CASGRGGYGANVLTF. This sequence joins TRBV7-2 and TRBJ2-6, with D possibly TRBD1 on 6 matching bases. Trimming pared 8 bases from V and 4 bases from J, leaving 15 bases between. This CDR3 has 15 amino acids. The germline CDR1 and CDR2 sequences are SGHTA and FQGNSA.

The chain is built from TRBV5-6 and TRBJ1-2; 9 nucleotides agree with TRBD1. With 2 bases clipped from V and 8 bases from J, the junction kept 7 bases outside the gene matches. The CDR3 consists of 14 residues. Germline CDR1 is SGHDT and CDR2 is YYEEEE. For the CDR3, the DNA is TGTGCCAGCAGCTTTGGAACAGGGGGCGCAGGCTACACCTTC. It is translated as CASSFGTGGAGYTF.

The CDR3 coding sequence is TGCAGTGCTAGAGTTGGGACAGGGAGCTCCTACGAGCAGTACTTC. This encodes CSARVGTGSSYEQYF. J is TRBJ2-7 and V is TRBV20-1, with 9 bases aligning to TRBD1. Per the germline V gene, CDR1 is DFQATT and CDR2 is SNEGSKA (reference sequence). V lost 1 base to trimming and J lost 0 bases; unmatched junction nucleotides: 4. This CDR3 has 15 residues.

This clonotype was found many times. The chain carries TRBV5-1 and TRBJ2-7, with D tentatively TRBD2 (6 bases). V was pared by 5 bases and J by 7 bases, with 19 bases between. The CDR3 is made up of 14 amino acids. Germline CDR1 reads SGHRS; CDR2 reads YFSETQ. CDR3 nucleotides: TGCGCCAGCAGGGATTTTGCGGGGAGTGAGGAGCAGTACTTC. Encoded protein: CASRDFAGSEEQYF.

The sample holds many counts of this clonotype. V usage is TRBV12-5 and J usage is TRBJ2-7; D may be TRBD2 (5 bases). The V gene's germline CDR1 is LGHNT and CDR2 FRNRAP. Trimming took off 6 bases at V and 4 bases at J, with 19 bases between the two ends. CDR3 length: 15 amino acids. CDR3 sequence reads: CASGPPGERRYEQYF. CDR3 DNA sequence: TGTGCTAGTGGCCCTCCCGGGGAACGGAGGTACGAGCAGTACTTC.

The table lists this clonotype with many counts. A single base separates this from a much larger clone, so it may be a read error. J is TRBJ2-7 and V is TRBV7-2, with 7 positions matching TRBD2. V lost 5 bases to trimming and J lost 3 bases; unmatched junction nucleotides: 10. The CDR3 runs to 15 residues. Germline V lookup: CDR1 SGHTA, CDR2 FQGNSA. The CDR3 reads CASSHRGGSGYEQYF. CDR3 in DNA: TGTGCCAGCAGCCACCGGGGCGGGAGCGGCTACGAGCAGTACTTC.

This chain joins TRBV28 and TRBJ1-2, with D unclear. The CDR3 runs 12 residues. With 10 bases removed from V and 2 bases from J, the gap between germline ends came to 11 bases. Germline V gene sequence: CDR1 MDHEN, CDR2 SYDVKM. The CDR3 spells CAIRTANYGYTF. Written as DNA, the CDR3 is TGTGCCATTAGGACGGCCAACTATGGCTACACCTTC.

The sample holds many counts of this clonotype. The chain uses TRBV6-5 and TRBJ1-5; no reliable D call. This CDR3 spans 11 amino acids. Between the trimmed V and J ends, which lost 6 bases and 4 bases, there was a span of 4 bases. CDR1 is MNHEY and CDR2 is SVGAGI in the germline V gene. The DNA for the CDR3 is TGTGCCAGCAGCCGGAATCAGCCCCAGCATTTT. Its protein product is CASSRNQPQHF.

This chain links TRBV12-3 or TRBV12-4 with TRBJ1-1, with TRBD1 identical over 8 bases. This CDR3 has 15 amino acids. V shed 6 bases and J 0 bases; nucleotides not matched to a gene: 6. For the CDR3, the DNA is TGTGCCAGCAGCGAGACAGGGGCTATGAACACTGAAGCTTTCTTT. Residues: CASSETGAMNTEAFF.

With respect to this clonotype: A much larger clonotype is one base distant, so this may be a read error. The J gene is TRBJ2-5, the V gene TRBV29-1; no clear D. Germline V lookup: CDR1 SQVTM, CDR2 ANQGSEA. The CDR3 runs 10 residues. V was trimmed by 7 bases and J by 4 bases, leaving 7 bases between them. CDR3: CSAETETQYF. Here the CDR3 DNA reads TGCAGCGCCGAAACAGAGACCCAGTACTTC.

The J gene is TRBJ2-7, the V gene TRBV6-2 or TRBV6-3; TRBD2 agrees at 9 bases. The ends lost 0 bases at V and 4 bases at J; junction bases unmatched: 4. In germline, CDR1 is MNHEY, CDR2 SVGEGT. The length of the CDR3 is 15 residues. DNA of the CDR3: TGTGCCAGCAGTTACTCTAGCGGGAGACGATACGAGCAGTACTTC. This sequence encodes CASSYSSGRRYEQYF.

This clonotype was counted many times. The rearrangement joins TRBV3-1 to TRBJ2-7; maybe TRBD1 (5 bases). V lost 3 bases, J lost 2 bases, and 11 bases lay in between. The germline CDR1 and CDR2 sequences are LGHDT and YNNKEL (reference sequence). This CDR3 has 14 amino acids. The CDR3 here is CASSHTRAPYEQYF. In nucleotides, the CDR3 is TGTGCCAGCAGCCATACCAGGGCGCCCTACGAGCAGTACTTC.

Regarding this clonotype: A clone one base away is much larger, so this may be a read error. This chain links TRBV29-1 with TRBJ2-5, with TRBD1 identical over 7 bases. The J call is doubtful: the DNA matches TRBJ2-1 better. CDR3 length equals 13 residues. CDR1 SQVTM and CDR2 ANQGSEA come from the germline V gene. CDR3 nucleotides: TGCAGCGTCGGGCAGGGGGTTGGTGAGACCCAGTTCTTC. Its translation is CSVGQGVGETQFF.

There are many counts of this clonotype. The chain is built from TRBV2 and TRBJ2-5; no definite D call. V was shortened by 4 bases and J by 0 bases, with 6 bases between the two germline ends. CDR3 size: 13 residues. The V gene's germline CDR1 is SNHLY and CDR2 FYNNEI. This CDR3 is CASSGRHQETQYF. The DNA for the CDR3 is TGTGCCAGCAGTGGACGACACCAAGAGACCCAGTACTTC. Full variable domain (rest looked up from reference TRBV2 and TRBJ2-5): EPEVTQTPSHQVTQMGQEVILRCVPISNHLYFYWYRQILGQKVEFLVSFYNNEISEKSEIFDDQFSVERPDGSNFTLKIRSTKLEDSAMYFCASSGRHQETQYFGPGTRLLVL.

This clonotype was counted only a few times. This chain connects TRBV20-1 to TRBJ2-3, with TRBD2 as a possible D gene (6 bases). The CDR3 covers 14 residues. Trimming took off 6 bases at V and 5 bases at J, with 18 bases between the two ends. Germline CDR1 reads DFQATT; CDR2 reads SNEGSKA (reference sequence). CDR3 amino acids: CSAFVRGAGDTQYF. The CDR3 DNA sequence: TGCAGTGCCTTTGTGCGCGGGGCCGGAGATACGCAGTATTTT.

The rearrangement uses TRBV12-3 or TRBV12-4 and TRBJ2-1, with 12 nucleotides matching TRBD2. CDR3 length: 16 amino acids. V shed 2 bases, J shed 10 bases, and the junction held 9 bases outside the gene matches. The CDR3 DNA reads as TGTGCCAGCAGTTTAAGACTAGCGGGAGAAGGTGGGGAGCAGTTCTTC. This sequence encodes CASSLRLAGEGGEQFF.

As regards this clonotype: At one end, the junction sequence differs from germline, possibly due to a read error. In DNA form, the CDR3 reads TGTGTCAGCAGTGAAGCTTTGCAGCACAATGAGCAGTACTTC. Protein: CVSSEALQHNEQYF. The chain joins TRBV2 to TRBJ2-4; D gene ambiguous. The CDR3 spans 14 residues. The V gene's germline CDR1 is SNHLY and CDR2 FYNNEI. Filled out from reference TRBV2 and TRBJ2-4, the complete variable domain reads EPEVTQTPSHQVTQMGQEVILRCVPISNHLYFYWYRQILGQKVEFLVSFYNNEISEKSEIFDDQFSVERPDGSNFTLKIRSTKLEDSAMYFCVSSEALQHNEQYFGAGTRLSVL.

The chain links TRBV11-2 to TRBJ2-1, with 15 bases lining up with TRBD2. The length of the CDR3 is 21 residues. With 5 bases clipped from V and 0 bases from J, the junction kept 14 bases outside the gene matches. Germline CDR1 SGHAT, CDR2 FQNNGV. The CDR3 DNA sequence: TGTGCCAGCAGCACCCCAAGTCCGGGACTAGCGGGAGGCTCCTCCTACAATGAGCAGTTCTTC. This codes for CASSTPSPGLAGGSSYNEQFF.

The rearrangement joins TRBV7-2 to TRBJ1-4; unclear D gene. Germline CDR1 and CDR2: SGHTA and FQGNSA. The CDR3 is 15 residues long. V was clipped by 5 bases and J by 2 bases, with 12 bases between them. Here the CDR3 reads CASSALVGTNEKLFF. For the CDR3, the DNA is TGTGCCAGCAGCGCCCTTGTCGGGACTAATGAAAAACTGTTTTTT.

The chain uses TRBV12-3 or TRBV12-4 and TRBJ1-1; possible D gene TRBD1, 5 bases. Trimming removed 3 bases at V and 7 bases at J, with 12 bases between. CDR3 size: 13 residues. CDR3 bases: TGTGCCAGCAGTTTTGGGGACTCGCGTGAAGCTTTCTTT. The encoded protein is CASSFGDSREAFF.